The clone carrying this TCR beta chain came up a few times. No antigen is known for it. J gave up 5 bases and V 7 bases, and 5 bases lay outside the gene matches. The V gene's germline CDR1 is SNHLY and CDR2 FYNNEI. This CDR3 region has 13 residues. This specimen belongs to a study of lymphopenia after photon versus proton radiotherapy. Overall study findings and caveats: Oligoclonal CD8+ Temra expansion after nadir drove photon patients' diversity drop. Survival link was tested only in deceased patients; proton benefit remains a possibility.

The repertoire was sequenced with immunoSEQ multiplex PCR; TCRdb's copy has only in-frame clones and lacks some. The table records some 16,000 clones, roughly 84% of them present only once. The gene calls are TRBV2 and TRBJ1-5, with 7 bases that match TRBD1. This sample comprised peripheral blood, obtained from a patient treated with proton-based radiotherapy. The source is a man between 70 and 80 years old with pancreatic cancer. This chain's CDR3 is CASTRGRDQPQHF. As DNA, the CDR3 is TGTGCCAGCACGAGGGGGCGGGATCAGCCCCAGCATTTT.